The clone carrying this T cell receptor (beta chain) was picked up many times. TCRdb itself ran the 5' RACE reads through MiXCR, one entry per CDR3 protein. The repertoire holds around 69,000 distinct CDR3 sequences, with 3.4% as singletons. This sample was included in a study of neurological immune-mediated disorders. Germline CDR1 is SGHRS and CDR2 is YFSETQ. The CDR3 has 15 residues. The V and J ends lost 2 bases and 5 bases respectively, with 14 bases between them. Sequencing input: PBMCs. The rearrangement uses TRBV5-1 and TRBJ1-5; D may be TRBD1 (5 bases). This sequence originates from a man aged 40-49 years with multiple sclerosis. The CDR3 DNA follows: TGCGCCAGCAGCTTTGGGCTATCGGGGGATCAGCCCCAGCATTTT. Protein product: CASSFGLSGDQPQHF.